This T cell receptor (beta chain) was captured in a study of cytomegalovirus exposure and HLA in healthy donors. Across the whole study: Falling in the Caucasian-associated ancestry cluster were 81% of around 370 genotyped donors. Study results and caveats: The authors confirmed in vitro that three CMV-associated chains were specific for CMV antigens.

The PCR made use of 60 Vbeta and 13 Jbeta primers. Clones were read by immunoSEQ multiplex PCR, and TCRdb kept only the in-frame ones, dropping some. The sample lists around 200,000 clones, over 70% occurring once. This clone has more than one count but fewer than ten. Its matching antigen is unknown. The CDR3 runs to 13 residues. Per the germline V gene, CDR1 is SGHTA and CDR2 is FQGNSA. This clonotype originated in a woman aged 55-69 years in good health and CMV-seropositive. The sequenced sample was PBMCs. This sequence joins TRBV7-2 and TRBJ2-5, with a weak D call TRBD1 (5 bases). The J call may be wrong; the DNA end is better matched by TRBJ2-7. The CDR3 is CASSLNRPGEQYF. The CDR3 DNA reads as TGTGCCAGCAGCTTAAACAGGCCGGGCGAGCAGTACTTC.